The TCR beta chain described here comes from a study of T cells after yellow fever vaccination. Study summary: SMART-Seq v4 Ultra Low Input prepared the low-cell-number fractions. Notes on the study in general: Sorted repertoires could include abundant contaminating clonotypes from bulk cells. Weaker in magnitude, the secondary response showed a faster peak on day 5 versus 15.

In germline, CDR1 is SNHLY, CDR2 FYNNEI. Trimming cost V 5 bases and J 7 bases; bases outside gene matches: 3. There are 13 residues in the CDR3. This clonotype was seen only a few times. Its antigen is unknown. Universal primer sites and UMIs were introduced during 5'RACE template-switching synthesis of TCR cDNA. Each CDR3 protein gets one entry after TCRdb re-called the 5' RACE reads with MiXCR. The sample lists 300,000 or so distinct CDR3 sequences, 10% to 15% occurring once. The sequencing used CD4+ T cells sorted from PBMCs, collected 45 days after the yellow fever booster vaccination. The V gene is TRBV2, the J gene TRBJ2-7; 12 bases are shared with TRBD1. The clonotype originates from a man aged 30-40 years who received the YFV17D yellow fever vaccine. For the CDR3, the DNA is TGTGCCAGCAGTAGGGACAGGGGGCGTGAGCAGTACTTC. Its protein product is CASSRDRGREQYF.